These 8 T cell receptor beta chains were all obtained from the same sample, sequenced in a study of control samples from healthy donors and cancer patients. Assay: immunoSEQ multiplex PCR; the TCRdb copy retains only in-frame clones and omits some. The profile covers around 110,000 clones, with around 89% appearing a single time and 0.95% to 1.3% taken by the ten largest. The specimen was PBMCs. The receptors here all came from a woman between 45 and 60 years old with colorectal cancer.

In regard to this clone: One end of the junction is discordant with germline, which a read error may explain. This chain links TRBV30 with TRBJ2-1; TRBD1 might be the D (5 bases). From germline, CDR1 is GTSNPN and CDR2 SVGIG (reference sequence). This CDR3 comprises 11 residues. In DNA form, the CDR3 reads TGTGCCTGGAGTGTAAATCAGGGTAGGCTCTTC. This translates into CAWSVNQGRLF.

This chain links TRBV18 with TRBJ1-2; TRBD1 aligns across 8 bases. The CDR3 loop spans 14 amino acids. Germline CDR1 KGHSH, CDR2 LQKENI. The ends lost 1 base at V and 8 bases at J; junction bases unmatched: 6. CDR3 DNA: TGTGCCAGCTCACCACGACCAGGGGGCTCCGGCTACACCTTC. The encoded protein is CASSPRPGGSGYTF.

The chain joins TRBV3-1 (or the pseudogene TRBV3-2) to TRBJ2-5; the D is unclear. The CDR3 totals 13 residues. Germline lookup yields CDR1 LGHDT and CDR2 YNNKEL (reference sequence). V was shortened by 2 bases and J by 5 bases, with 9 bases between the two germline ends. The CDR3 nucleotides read TGTGCCAGCAGCCAATTTCGGCGGGAGACCCAGTACTTC. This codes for CASSQFRRETQYF.

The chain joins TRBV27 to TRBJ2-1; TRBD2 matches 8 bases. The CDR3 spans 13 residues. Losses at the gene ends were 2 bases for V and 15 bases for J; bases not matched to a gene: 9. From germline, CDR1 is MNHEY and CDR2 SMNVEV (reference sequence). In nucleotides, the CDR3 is TGTGCCAGCAGTTTACCGGGGGGGAGAAATCTGTTCTTC. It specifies CASSLPGGRNLFF.

CDR3 in DNA: TGCGCCAGCAGTAACGTCCCACTGGCGAACACCGGGGAGCTGTTTTTT. Encoded protein: CASSNVPLANTGELFF. The chain recombines TRBV5-1 with TRBJ2-2; no firm D call. Germline V gives CDR1 SGHRS, CDR2 YFSETQ. Trimming shortened V by 5 bases and J by 0 bases, and 14 bases separated the two germline ends. CDR3 size: 16 residues.

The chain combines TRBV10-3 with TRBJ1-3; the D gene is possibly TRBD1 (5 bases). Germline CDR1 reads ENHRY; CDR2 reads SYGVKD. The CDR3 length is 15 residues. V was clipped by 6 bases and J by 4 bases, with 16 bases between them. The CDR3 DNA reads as TGTGCCATCAGCGCCGGGACTGTTCTAGGAAACACCATATATTTT. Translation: CAISAGTVLGNTIYF.

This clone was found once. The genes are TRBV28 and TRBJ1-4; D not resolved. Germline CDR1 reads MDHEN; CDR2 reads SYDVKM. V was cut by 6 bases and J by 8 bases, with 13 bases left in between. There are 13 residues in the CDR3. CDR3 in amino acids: CASREEVPEKLFF. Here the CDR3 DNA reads TGTGCCAGCAGGGAGGAGGTCCCCGAAAAACTGTTTTTT.

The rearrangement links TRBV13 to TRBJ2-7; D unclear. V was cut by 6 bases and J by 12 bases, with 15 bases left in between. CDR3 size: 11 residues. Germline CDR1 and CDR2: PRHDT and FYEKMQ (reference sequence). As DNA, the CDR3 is TGTGCCAGCAGTCGCGGCTATCTGCTGTACTTC. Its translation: CASSRGYLLYF.